A single sample is the source of the 17 T cell receptor beta chains below, sequenced in a study of Graves' ophthalmopathy and Graves' hyperthyroidism. Amplified material comprised TCR beta CDR3 regions derived from RNA transcripts. Second-round multiplex PCR followed a first-round RT-PCR using HTBI primers. TCRdb independently ran MiXCR on the multiplex PCR reads; one entry per CDR3 protein. The repertoire holds about 370,000 distinct CDR3 sequences, with approximately 17% as singletons. Sample: peripheral blood. The receptors originated from an adult woman with stable Graves' hyperthyroidism.

The chain joins TRBV5-4 to TRBJ2-2; possible D gene TRBD2, 5 bases. The CDR3 extends over 17 amino acids. Germline V gene data show CDR1 as SGHNT and CDR2 as YYREEE (reference sequence). The V end lost 3 bases, the J end lost 4 bases, and 19 bases lay between the germline ends. CDR3: CASSSMWSGVITGELFF. Written as DNA, the CDR3 is TGTGCCAGCAGCTCCATGTGGTCCGGGGTTATCACCGGGGAGCTGTTTTTT.

This clonotype was seen many times. At one end, the junction sequence differs from germline, possibly due to a read error. The rearrangement links TRBV11-1 to TRBJ2-5; a possible D gene is TRBD2 (6 bases). This CDR3 has 18 amino acids. The germline V gene has CDR1 SGHAT and CDR2 FQDESV (reference sequence). Here the CDR3 reads CASSSGIGGAWDQETQYF. The CDR3 coding sequence is TGTGCCAGCAGCTCGGGAATCGGGGGAGCGTGGGACCAAGAAACCCAGTACTTC.

This clonotype was found many times. The chain links TRBV7-2 to TRBJ2-7, with TRBD2 matching over 9 bases. Germline V lookup: CDR1 SGHTA, CDR2 FQGNSA. This CDR3 is 14 amino acids long. V gave up 5 bases and J gave up 5 bases; unmatched junction bases: 7. CDR3 bases: TGTGCCAGCAGCCTCCAGCGGGGGGTAAACGAGCAGTACTTC. It specifies CASSLQRGVNEQYF. The whole variable domain, filled in from reference TRBV7-2 and TRBJ2-7, reads GAGVSQSPSNKVTEKGKDVELRCDPISGHTALYWYRQSLGQGLEFLIYFQGNSAPDKSGLPSDRFSAERTGGSVSTLTIQRTQQEDSAVYLCASSLQRGVNEQYFGPGTRLTVT.

The V gene is TRBV3-1, the J gene TRBJ2-2; D remains ambiguous. V lost 3 bases and J 7 bases, leaving 6 bases between the germline ends. The CDR3 loop spans 12 amino acids. The germline CDR1 and CDR2 sequences are LGHDT and YNNKEL (reference sequence). As DNA, the CDR3 is TGTGCCAGCAGCCACCCCTACGGGGAGCTGTTTTTT. Translation gives CASSHPYGELFF.

This clonotype was recorded many times. The chain has TRBV5-1 and TRBJ1-2, with TRBD1 matching over 9 bases. Trimming cost V 5 bases and J 9 bases; bases outside gene matches: 8. Germline V gives CDR1 SGHRS, CDR2 YFSETQ. This CDR3 is built from 13 residues. The CDR3 loop is CASSQGQGLSYTF. CDR3 DNA sequence: TGCGCCAGCAGTCAGGGACAGGGCCTGAGCTACACCTTC.

This clonotype was observed many times. The chain joins TRBV7-2 to TRBJ2-7; the D gene could be TRBD1 or TRBD2 (5 bases each). The CDR3 runs to 15 residues. The V end lost 3 bases, the J end lost 2 bases, and 14 bases lay between the germline ends. Germline V gene sequence: CDR1 SGHTA, CDR2 FQGNSA. CDR3 in amino acids: CASSLGLRGPYEQYF. The CDR3 nucleotides are TGTGCCAGCAGCTTGGGGTTAAGGGGACCCTACGAGCAGTACTTC.

Many counts were recorded for this clonotype. The rearrangement joins TRBV19 to TRBJ2-7; the match to TRBD1 covers 8 bases. The CDR3 runs 13 residues. Germline V gene data show CDR1 as LNHDA and CDR2 as SQIVND (reference sequence). Losses at the gene ends were 2 bases for V and 5 bases for J; bases not matched to a gene: 2. Written as DNA, the CDR3 is TGTGCCAGTAGTATAAGGGACAGGAACGAGCAGTACTTC. Translating it yields CASSIRDRNEQYF.

The chain links TRBV24-1 to TRBJ2-7, with D possibly TRBD2 on 7 matching bases. The germline V and J ends were trimmed by 5 bases and 5 bases, with 12 bases remaining between them. The CDR3 extends over 13 amino acids. From germline, CDR1 is KGHDR and CDR2 SFDVKD. The CDR3 protein is CATSAGGLHEQYF. The CDR3, as DNA: TGTGCCACCAGTGCCGGGGGGCTACACGAGCAGTACTTC.

This clonotype was seen ten or more times. The CDR3 DNA follows: TGTGCCTGGAGCGGTTTCGGGGGAAACACTGAAGCTTTCTTT. Encoded protein: CAWSGFGGNTEAFF. The V call is TRBV30, the J call TRBJ1-1; tentative D call: TRBD1 (5 bases). CDR1 is GTSNPN, CDR2 SVGIG, per germline (reference sequence). This CDR3 spans 14 amino acids. The V gene lost 3 bases and the J gene lost 2 bases, with 13 bases spanning the gap.

This clonotype was counted many times. The chain is built from TRBV3-1 and TRBJ1-1, with D possibly TRBD1 on 5 matching bases. V was clipped by 5 bases and J by 1 base, with 14 bases between them. The CDR3 is made up of 15 amino acids. CDR1 and CDR2 (germline): LGHDT, YNNKEL (reference sequence). CDR3 in amino acids: CASSSETVANTEAFF. CDR3 bases: TGTGCCAGCAGCTCAGAGACAGTCGCGAACACTGAAGCTTTCTTT.

This clonotype was counted many times. The chain employs TRBV20-1 and TRBJ2-5, with 7 nucleotides matching TRBD2. The CDR3 sequence is 15 residues long. Germline V gene data show CDR1 as DFQATT and CDR2 as SNEGSKA (reference sequence). The V gene end was trimmed by 3 bases and the J gene end by 1 base; junction bases not matched to a gene: 8. CDR3 amino acids: CSARAMAGVQETQYF. The CDR3 nucleotides read TGCAGTGCTAGGGCCATGGCGGGGGTCCAAGAGACCCAGTACTTC.

This clonotype was seen a few times. The genes are TRBV18 and TRBJ2-7, with D possibly being TRBD2 (6 bases). This CDR3 is built from 12 residues. The V and J ends lost 5 bases and 9 bases respectively, with 14 bases between them. CDR1 KGHSH and CDR2 LQKENI come from the germline V gene. The CDR3 nucleotides are TGTGCCAGCTCATATGGACTACCCCCGCAGTACTTC. Residues: CASSYGLPPQYF.

This clonotype was counted at least ten times. The chain employs TRBV12-3 or TRBV12-4 and TRBJ1-1, with unresolved D. With 1 base removed from V and 10 bases from J, the gap between germline ends came to 10 bases. The CDR3 length is 12 residues. Here the CDR3 reads CASSLGEPGAFF. The CDR3 DNA follows: TGTGCCAGCAGTTTAGGGGAGCCAGGAGCTTTCTTT.

This clonotype was observed many times. The chain links TRBV28 to TRBJ1-2, with D perhaps matching TRBD1 (6 bases). This CDR3 region has 12 residues. Trimming took off 2 bases at V and 8 bases at J, with 9 bases between the two ends. Germline V gene data show CDR1 as MDHEN and CDR2 as SYDVKM. The CDR3 is CASSLGGRGYTF. In nucleotides, the CDR3 is TGTGCCAGCAGTTTAGGGGGCAGAGGCTACACCTTC.

This clonotype was observed a few times. One end of the junction does not line up with germline, which may come from a read error. The rearrangement uses TRBV6-2 or TRBV6-3 and TRBJ1-3, with D possibly being TRBD1 (6 bases). From germline, CDR1 is MNHEY and CDR2 SVGEGT. This CDR3 has 20 residues. CDR3 in amino acids: CASSYSILGGQRYSGNIIYF. The CDR3 coding sequence is TGTGCCAGCAGTTACTCGATTTTAGGAGGACAGAGATACTCTGGAAACATCATATATTTT.

The chain links TRBV20-1 to TRBJ2-4; D gene unclear. This CDR3 comprises 15 residues. Per the germline V gene, CDR1 is DFQATT and CDR2 is SNEGSKA (reference sequence). Trimming left V 5 bases short and J 2 bases short, with 16 bases between. DNA for the CDR3: TGCAGTGCTGTCCTAGGGATTCTAACCAAAAACATTCAGTACTTC. Amino acids: CSAVLGILTKNIQYF.

The V call is TRBV20-1, the J call TRBJ2-7; 11 bases are shared with TRBD2. The junction had 8 bases not matched to a gene; V was cut back by 3 bases and J by 4 bases. The CDR3 totals 15 residues. The germline gives CDR1 DFQATT, CDR2 SNEGSKA (reference sequence). The CDR3 protein is CSASDEGTSGYEQYF. As DNA, the CDR3 is TGCAGTGCTAGTGACGAGGGGACTAGCGGTTACGAGCAGTACTTC.